The 9 T cell receptor beta chains given below trace back to one sample, sequenced in a study of OX40 agonist ivuxolimab in advanced cancers. Sequenced by immunoSEQ multiplex PCR; TCRdb stores in-frame clones only, minus some. The table lists some 18,000 clones, about 86% of them singletons. This sample comprised CD4+ or CD8+ T cells sorted from blood, obtained in a trial of the OX40 agonist ivuxolimab. Receptor source: an adult with an advanced solid tumor such as melanoma, head and neck, liver or kidney cancer.

This chain joins TRBV9 and TRBJ1-1; D is perhaps TRBD1 (5 bases). In germline, CDR1 is SGDLS, CDR2 YYNGEE. This CDR3 contains 15 residues. V was cut by 4 bases and J by 4 bases, with 17 bases left in between. CDR3 sequence reads: CASSPHLDSPTEAFF. Here the CDR3 DNA reads TGTGCCAGCAGCCCTCACCTCGACAGTCCCACTGAAGCTTTCTTT.

The rearrangement joins TRBV29-1 to TRBJ2-6; 9 positions agree with TRBD1. Germline V CDR1 and CDR2: SQVTM, ANQGSEA. Losses at the gene ends were 6 bases for V and 0 bases for J; bases not matched to a gene: 3. The CDR3 has 15 residues. The CDR3 here is CSVPGQGSGANVLTF. For the CDR3, the DNA is TGCAGCGTCCCGGGACAGGGCTCTGGGGCCAACGTCCTGACTTTC. Combining the CDR3 with reference TRBV29-1 and TRBJ2-6 gives the whole variable domain SAVISQKPSRDICQRGTSLTIQCQVDSQVTMMFWYRQQPGQSLTLIATANQGSEATYESGFVIDKFPISRPNLTFSTLTVSNMSPEDSSIYLCSVPGQGSGANVLTFGAGSRLTVL.

The chain joins TRBV5-6 to TRBJ1-1; no firm D call. CDR1 SGHDT and CDR2 YYEEEE come from the germline V gene. The CDR3 is 12 residues long. The germline V and J ends were trimmed by 2 bases and 2 bases, with 4 bases remaining between them. In DNA form, the CDR3 reads TGTGCCAGCAGCTTCGTAAACACTGAAGCTTTCTTT. This sequence encodes CASSFVNTEAFF.

V usage is TRBV6-5 and J usage is TRBJ2-5; TRBD1 matches 7 bases. The CDR3 spans 15 residues. Losses at the gene ends were 0 bases for V and 2 bases for J; bases not matched to a gene: 3. Germline V CDR1 and CDR2: MNHEY, SVGAGI. The CDR3: CASSYSGTVQETQYF. As DNA, the CDR3 is TGTGCCAGCAGTTACTCGGGGACAGTGCAAGAGACCCAGTACTTC.

The table lists this clone with a few counts. This sequence joins TRBV5-5 and TRBJ1-1; D possibly corresponds to TRBD1 (5 bases). Trimming took 4 bases from V and 2 from J, leaving 21 bases between them. The CDR3 totals 17 residues. CDR1 and CDR2 (germline): SGHKS, YYEKEE (reference sequence). The CDR3 nucleotides read TGTGCCAGCAGCCGGTCCGGGACCCAAATTTCCAACACTGAAGCTTTCTTT. Translation: CASSRSGTQISNTEAFF.

The V and J genes are TRBV6-1 and TRBJ2-7; TRBD2 is a possible D gene (5 bases). Germline V gives CDR1 MNHNS, CDR2 SASEGT. Trimming pared 6 bases from V and 2 bases from J, leaving 17 bases between. The CDR3 spans 15 residues. The CDR3 loop is CASSAGFRAPYEQYF. Here the CDR3 DNA reads TGTGCCAGCAGCGCGGGCTTTCGGGCGCCCTACGAGCAGTACTTC.

J is TRBJ1-2 and V is TRBV5-1; TRBD1 matches at 9 bases. Germline loops: CDR1 SGHRS, CDR2 YFSETQ. The CDR3 is 16 amino acids. V was pared by 0 bases and J by 7 bases, with 10 bases of the junction left unmatched. CDR3 residues: CASSLAGQGGSRGYTF. DNA for the CDR3: TGCGCCAGCAGCTTGGCGGGACAGGGAGGTTCGCGTGGCTACACCTTC.

The chain recombines TRBV11-2 with TRBJ2-7, with TRBD2 as a possible D gene (6 bases). CDR1 is SGHAT and CDR2 is FQNNGV in the germline V gene. The ends were cut back, 2 bases at V and 1 base at J, with 15 bases in the middle. The CDR3 contains 16 residues. CDR3: CASSLPPGLSSYEQYF. The CDR3 nucleotides are TGTGCCAGCAGCTTACCACCGGGACTCTCTTCCTACGAGCAGTACTTC.

This clone was recorded a few times. The chain recombines TRBV19 with TRBJ1-5, with D hard to call. The CDR3 is made up of 12 amino acids. V was clipped by 6 bases and J by 3 bases, with 6 bases between them. Germline V gene data show CDR1 as LNHDA and CDR2 as SQIVND (reference sequence). The CDR3 is CASSLLNQPQHF. The CDR3, as DNA: TGTGCCAGTAGCCTACTCAATCAGCCCCAGCATTTT.